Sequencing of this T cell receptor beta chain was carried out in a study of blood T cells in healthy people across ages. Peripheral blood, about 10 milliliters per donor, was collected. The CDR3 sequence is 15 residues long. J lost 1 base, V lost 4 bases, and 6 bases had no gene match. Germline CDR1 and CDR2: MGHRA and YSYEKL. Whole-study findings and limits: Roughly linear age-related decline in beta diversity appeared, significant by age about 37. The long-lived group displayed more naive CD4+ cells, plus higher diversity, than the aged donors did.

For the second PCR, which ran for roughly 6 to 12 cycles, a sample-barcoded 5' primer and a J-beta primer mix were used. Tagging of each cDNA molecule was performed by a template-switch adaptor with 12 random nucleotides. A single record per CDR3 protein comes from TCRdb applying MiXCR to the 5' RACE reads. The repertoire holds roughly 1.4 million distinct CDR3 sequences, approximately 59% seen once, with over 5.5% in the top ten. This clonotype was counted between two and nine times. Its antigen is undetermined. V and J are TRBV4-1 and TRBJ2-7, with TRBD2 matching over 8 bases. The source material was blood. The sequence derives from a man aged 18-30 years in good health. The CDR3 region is CASSRASGQSYEQYF. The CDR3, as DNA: TGCGCCAGCAGCCGAGCTAGCGGGCAATCCTACGAGCAGTACTTC.